The 8 T cell receptor beta chains reported below all come from one sample, sequenced in a study of graft-versus-host responses after intestinal transplantation. Assay used: immunoSEQ multiplex PCR; TCRdb lists only in-frame clones, some missing. Among some 70,000 clones listed, roughly 92% were seen once. The source was bone marrow, collected 734 days after intestinal transplantation. The receptor source for this set is a human patient who received an intestinal transplant, so some T cells may come from the graft donor.

The chain uses TRBV5-1 and TRBJ2-5, with 14 bases matching TRBD2. CDR1 and CDR2 (germline): SGHRS, YFSETQ. CDR3 length: 17 residues. V was pared by 2 bases and J by 5 bases, with 8 bases of the junction left unmatched. The DNA for the CDR3 is TGCGCCAGCAGCTTCGGGACTAGCGGGAGAAGCTTGGAGACCCAGTACTTC. This gives the protein CASSFGTSGRSLETQYF.

The chain links TRBV9 to TRBJ1-2; D perhaps matches TRBD1 (6 bases). V lost 3 bases and J 4 bases, leaving 19 bases between the germline ends. The germline gives CDR1 SGDLS, CDR2 YYNGEE. This CDR3 is 16 amino acids long. The CDR3 region has the DNA TGTGCCAGCAGCGCCCCCCTCGGGGGGGCTGCCTATGGCTACACCTTC. Its translation: CASSAPLGGAAYGYTF. The variable domain in full, with the rest retrieved from reference TRBV9 and TRBJ1-2, is DSGVTQTPKHLITATGQRVTLRCSPRSGDLSVYWYQQSLDQGLQFLIQYYNGEERAKGNILERFSAQQFPDLHSELNLSSLELGDSALYFCASSAPLGGAAYGYTFGSGTRLTVV.

This chain joins TRBV5-4 and TRBJ1-2; D gene unclear. The germline V and J ends were trimmed by 2 bases and 8 bases, with 13 bases remaining between them. This CDR3 is 13 amino acids long. Germline V gene sequence: CDR1 SGHNT, CDR2 YYREEE (reference sequence). The CDR3 DNA is TGTGCCAGCAGCTTCCCCGGTCGCGAAGGCTACACCTTC. Translation: CASSFPGREGYTF.

The chain employs TRBV6-5 and TRBJ2-1; 8 bases match TRBD2. The CDR3 sequence is 13 residues long. Germline trimming cut 2 bases from V and 7 bases from J; bases unmatched to any gene: 1. Germline V gene sequence: CDR1 MNHEY, CDR2 SVGAGI. CDR3 in amino acids: CASSYRGGNEQFF. The CDR3 region has the DNA TGTGCCAGCAGTTACCGGGGGGGGAATGAGCAGTTCTTC.

The J gene is TRBJ1-4, the V gene TRBV11-2, with D possibly being TRBD1 (6 bases). Germline V CDR1 and CDR2: SGHAT, FQNNGV. The V end lost 0 bases, the J end lost 8 bases, and 16 bases lay between the germline ends. This CDR3 has 16 residues. CDR3: CASSLEGQGRGEKLFF. Written as DNA, the CDR3 is TGTGCCAGCAGCTTAGAAGGCCAGGGGAGAGGGGAAAAACTGTTTTTT.

V is TRBV29-1 and J is TRBJ1-2; 11 bases align to TRBD1. Unmatched junction bases numbered 6, after V lost 6 bases and J lost 6 bases. The CDR3 extends over 13 amino acids. Germline CDR1 reads SQVTM; CDR2 reads ANQGSEA. CDR3 loop: CSVGTGGLDGYTF. The DNA for the CDR3 is TGCAGCGTCGGGACAGGGGGTCTAGATGGCTACACCTTC.

This clone was counted a single time. The chain links TRBV5-1 to TRBJ2-1; D perhaps matches TRBD2 (8 bases). The CDR3 is 18 amino acids. Trimming pared 4 bases from V and 6 bases from J, leaving 26 bases between. Germline V gives CDR1 SGHRS, CDR2 YFSETQ. This chain's CDR3 is CASSPRGGGGFLLNEQFF. As DNA, the CDR3 is TGCGCCAGCAGCCCCAGGGGGGGCGGGGGGTTTCTTCTCAATGAGCAGTTCTTC. Complete variable domain (other parts from reference TRBV5-1 and TRBJ2-1): KAGVTQTPRYLIKTRGQQVTLSCSPISGHRSVSWYQQTPGQGLQFLFEYFSETQRNKGNFPGRFSGRQFSNSRSEMNVSTLELGDSALYLCASSPRGGGGFLLNEQFFGPGTRLTVL.

The V gene is TRBV13, the J gene TRBJ2-4; perhaps D is TRBD1 or TRBD2 (6 bases each). Germline V gene data show CDR1 as PRHDT and CDR2 as FYEKMQ (reference sequence). The CDR3 sequence is 15 residues long. V was cut by 7 bases and J by 3 bases, with 16 bases left in between. The CDR3 spells CASITRGEDKNIQYF. Here the CDR3 DNA reads TGTGCCAGCATCACAAGGGGGGAGGACAAAAACATTCAGTACTTC.